Shown below are 15 T cell receptor beta chains from a single sample sequenced in a study of tumor-infiltrating lymphocytes in primary liver carcinoma. The study extracted blood RNA from unsorted whole blood and also extracted germline DNA. TCR beta cDNA was prepared out of approximately 470 ng total RNA by means of a constant-region primer. Library construction for TCR beta comprised three nested multiplex PCR rounds performed with slightly modified ARM-PCR. The opening two PCR rounds, about 11 cycles each, paired TRBV1-TRBV30 forward primers with a C-beta reverse primer. TCRdb used MiXCR to reprocess the multiplex PCR reads, holding one entry per CDR3 protein. The sample has 200,000 or so distinct CDR3 sequences, approximately 65% seen once. Sequencing input: peripheral blood. These receptors were taken from a woman aged 55-75 years with primary liver carcinoma and hepatitis B virus infection.

A word on this clonotype: No conserved phenylalanine or tryptophan ends this CDR3, so it is likely a read error. This chain connects TRBV5-4 to TRBJ1-1; D is possibly TRBD1 (6 bases). Germline V lookup: CDR1 SGHNT, CDR2 YYREEE (reference sequence). V lost 0 bases and J 6 bases, leaving 12 bases between the germline ends. The CDR3 consists of 14 residues. The DNA of the CDR3 is TGTGCCAGCAGCTTGGACAGGGTAGCTGCTGAAGCTTTCGTT. It encodes CASSLDRVAAEAFV.

This rearrangement joins TRBV20-1 to TRBJ2-5, with a tentative D call TRBD2 (5 bases). Germline-derived CDR1 and CDR2 are DFQATT and SNEGSKA (reference sequence). This CDR3 spans 11 amino acids. The CDR3 spells CIANTQETQYF. The CDR3 nucleotides read TGCATAGCGAATACCCAAGAGACCCAGTACTTC.

This clonotype was found many times. The J gene is TRBJ1-6, the V gene TRBV5-6; D unresolved. Germline V lookup: CDR1 SGHDT, CDR2 YYEEEE. Deletions cut 4 bases from V and 7 bases from J, with 6 bases between. The CDR3 spans 12 residues. In nucleotides, the CDR3 is TGTGCCAGCAGCGCGTACAATTCACCCCTCCACTTT. It specifies CASSAYNSPLHF.

A few counts support this clonotype. The CDR3 sequence: CASSLGTSGPTETQYF. DNA of the CDR3: TGCGCCAGCAGCTTGGGGACTAGCGGACCGACCGAGACCCAGTACTTC. This chain uses TRBV5-1 with TRBJ2-5; the match to TRBD2 covers 10 bases. CDR1 is SGHRS and CDR2 is YFSETQ in the germline V gene. The CDR3 sequence is 16 residues long. Trimming at V came to 0 bases and at J to 5 bases, leaving 7 bases not matched to a gene.

This clonotype was detected ten times or more. The chain is built from TRBV5-1 and TRBJ2-7; 14 positions agree with TRBD2. In germline, CDR1 is SGHRS, CDR2 YFSETQ. This CDR3 has 15 amino acids. The J segment lost 5 bases and the V segment lost 0 bases, leaving 1 base of the junction unmatched. The CDR3 bases are TGCGCCAGCAGCTTGGCGGGACTAGCGGGAGACGAGCAGTACTTC. The encoded protein is CASSLAGLAGDEQYF.

About this clonotype itself: This may be a read error, as it is one base from a much larger clone. This chain joins TRBV5-1 and TRBJ2-7, with 9 positions matching TRBD1. V lost 4 bases to trimming and J lost 4 bases; unmatched junction nucleotides: 9. The CDR3 has 15 amino acids. Looked up from germline, CDR1 is SGHRS and CDR2 is YFSETQ. This CDR3 reads CASSARQGTGYEQYF. CDR3 DNA sequence: TGCGCCAGCAGCGCAAGACAGGGGACAGGGTACGAGCAGTACTTC.

V is TRBV6-1 and J is TRBJ2-1, with a possible D match to TRBD1 (8 bases). This CDR3 has 15 residues. V lost 10 bases and J 9 bases, leaving 25 bases between the germline ends. Germline CDR1 MNHNS, CDR2 SASEGT. The CDR3 is CANRGTCGREGEQFF. In DNA form, the CDR3 reads TGTGCCAACAGGGGGACTTGCGGGAGAGAAGGTGAGCAGTTCTTC.

The rearrangement links TRBV2 to TRBJ2-1; D may be TRBD2 (6 bases). The germline V and J ends were trimmed by 10 bases and 10 bases, with 23 bases remaining between them. Germline CDR1 reads SNHLY; CDR2 reads FYNNEI. This CDR3 is 14 amino acids long. The CDR3: CANRPLRGAAEQFF. The CDR3 bases are TGTGCCAACAGGCCGTTGCGGGGAGCGGCCGAGCAGTTCTTC.

The gene calls are TRBV12-5 and TRBJ2-1; the match to TRBD2 covers 9 bases. Germline CDR1 LGHNT, CDR2 FRNRAP. The CDR3 has 15 amino acids. V lost 2 bases, J lost 8 bases, and 7 bases stayed unmatched. The CDR3: CASGLSSGSPHEQFF. The CDR3 DNA sequence: TGTGCTAGTGGTTTGAGTAGCGGGAGTCCCCATGAGCAGTTCTTC.

CDR3 sequence reads: CASSRLNYWGNEQFF. The CDR3 DNA reads as TGTGCCAGCAGTCGGCTAAACTACTGGGGAAATGAGCAGTTCTTC. This sequence joins TRBV11-2 and TRBJ2-1, with D unresolved. CDR1 is SGHAT and CDR2 is FQNNGV in the germline V gene. CDR3 length: 15 residues. Trimming pared 6 bases from V and 7 bases from J, leaving 19 bases between.

On this clonotype: The conserved final phenylalanine or tryptophan is absent from the CDR3, which likely points to a read error. The chain joins TRBV30 to TRBJ1-1; 7 bases line up with TRBD1. Per germline, CDR1 GTSNPN and CDR2 SVGIG (reference sequence). After removal of 2 bases from V and 1 base from J, the junction contained 7 bases not matched to a gene. This CDR3 has 15 amino acids. In DNA, the CDR3 is TGTGCCTGGAGTCCCAGGGGGGGCTGGAACACTGAAGCTTTCGTT. The encoded protein is CAWSPRGGWNTEAFV.

The chain carries TRBV5-1 and TRBJ1-4; D remains unclear. V was shortened by 5 bases and J by 1 base, with 9 bases between the two germline ends. The CDR3 has 14 amino acids. CDR1 SGHRS and CDR2 YFSETQ come from the germline V gene. The CDR3 loop reads CASRPLLTNEKLFF. The DNA of the CDR3 is TGCGCCAGCAGACCCCTCTTAACTAATGAAAAACTGTTTTTT. The full variable domain, its missing parts supplied by reference TRBV5-1 and TRBJ1-4, is KAGVTQTPRYLIKTRGQQVTLSCSPISGHRSVSWYQQTPGQGLQFLFEYFSETQRNKGNFPGRFSGRQFSNSRSEMNVSTLELGDSALYLCASRPLLTNEKLFFGSGTQLSVL.

The chain couples TRBV12-3 or TRBV12-4 to TRBJ2-2; weak D call: TRBD2 (5 bases). The CDR3 has 15 residues. V was shortened by 10 bases and J by 4 bases, with 19 bases between the two germline ends. In nucleotides, the CDR3 is TGTGCCAACAGCCGGACTGGCGTGGCCACCGGGGAGCTGTTTTTT. Its protein is CANSRTGVATGELFF.

On this clonotype itself: The CDR3 does not close with the conserved phenylalanine or tryptophan, likely indicating a read error. The DNA is left out, because the CDR3 cannot be placed on it with certainty; the CDR3 is given as TCRdb lists it. The rearrangement joins TRBV11-2 to TRBJ1-5. The CDR3 length is 13 residues, termini included. Germline values: CDR1 SGHAT, CDR2 FQNNGV. CDR3 in amino acids: CASSLVSNQPQHS.

This clonotype was found many times. The CDR3, as DNA: TGCAGCGGCGCATCAGAGACCCAGTACTTC. This translates into CSGASETQYF. The chain joins TRBV29-1 to TRBJ2-5; D remains ambiguous. Trimming took off 7 bases at V and 4 bases at J, with 7 bases between the two ends. The CDR3 extends over 10 amino acids. Germline V gene lookup returns CDR1 SQVTM and CDR2 ANQGSEA.